A selection of T cell receptor beta chains follows, all from one sample in a study of shared clonotypes between healthy human individuals. Produced via immunoSEQ multiplex PCR; TCRdb's table is partial and in-frame only. The profile shows 1.5 million to 2.5 million clones, approximately 94% of them singletons. The sequencing sample was made of naive CD8+ T cells sorted from blood. The origin of the receptors is a man aged 18 to 30 in good health. The CDR3 runs from the conserved cysteine through the conserved F or W. Fields, in order: V gene, D gene, J gene, CDR3 protein, CDR3 DNA. A D gene is named only where the DNA matches it firmly.

TRBV5-4	NA	TRBJ1-2	CASSLHALDRRGYGYTF	TGTGCCAGCAGCCTCCACGCTCTAGACAGAAGGGGCTATGGCTACACCTTC
TRBV5-6	TRBD2	TRBJ2-1	CASSLGLADNEQFF	TGTGCCAGCAGCTTGGGGCTAGCGGACAATGAGCAGTTCTTC
TRBV28	NA	TRBJ1-3	CASSFGGGPGTGNTIYF	TGTGCCAGCAGTTTTGGGGGTGGACCTGGGACGGGAAACACCATATATTTT
TRBV14	NA	TRBJ1-5	CASSPQENSNQPQHF	TGTGCCAGCAGCCCCCAGGAAAATAGCAATCAGCCCCAGCATTTT
TRBV7-8	NA	TRBJ1-1	CASSLRITEAFF	TGTGCCAGCAGCTTAAGGATCACTGAAGCTTTCTTT
TRBV19	NA	TRBJ2-1	CASSMQAGLGNEQFF	TGTGCCAGTAGTATGCAGGCAGGGTTAGGGAATGAGCAGTTCTTC
TRBV4-3	NA	TRBJ2-5	CASSQSDQGPKETQYF	TGCGCCAGCAGCCAATCCGATCAGGGGCCAAAAGAGACCCAGTACTTC
TRBV7-3	NA	TRBJ2-1	CASSSLHTGYNEQFF	TGTGCCAGCAGCTCACTCCACACGGGGTACAATGAGCAGTTCTTC
TRBV10-2	NA	TRBJ2-5	CASSEDNGETQYF	TGCGCCAGCAGTGAGGACAATGGGGAGACCCAGTACTTC
TRBV13	NA	TRBJ2-7	CASSSSTGYSYEQYF	TGTGCCAGCAGCTCCTCAACAGGTTACTCCTACGAGCAGTACTTC
TRBV10-3	TRBD1	TRBJ1-6	CAVQGGEQNSPLHF	TGTGCCGTACAGGGGGGCGAACAGAATTCACCCCTCCACTTT
TRBV19	NA	TRBJ2-4	CASSMPDSINIQYF	TGTGCCAGTAGTATGCCGGACAGTATAAACATTCAGTACTTC